One sample yielded the 27 T cell receptor beta chains listed below, sequenced in a study of shared clonotypes between healthy human individuals. Using immunoSEQ multiplex PCR, the repertoire was profiled, and TCRdb retains in-frame clones only, with some absent. The profile shows over 400,000 clones, 81% of them singletons. The sequencing sample was made of PBMCs. These receptor sequences come from a woman aged 40 to 55 in good health. Some clones in this sample may be carry-over from other donors' samples.

The V and J genes are TRBV7-8 and TRBJ2-5, with D perhaps matching TRBD2 (6 bases). Between the trimmed V and J ends, which lost 3 bases and 2 bases, there was a span of 16 bases. Germline lookup yields CDR1 SGHVS and CDR2 FQNEAQ. This CDR3 region has 16 residues. The CDR3 is CASSFYYGDSQETQYF. The CDR3, as DNA: TGTGCCAGCAGCTTCTACTACGGGGACTCTCAAGAGACCCAGTACTTC.

The rearrangement uses TRBV5-1 and TRBJ2-2; no definite D call. The CDR3 runs 15 residues. The ends were cut back, 1 base at V and 2 bases at J, with 9 bases in the middle. The germline V gene encodes CDR1 SGHRS and CDR2 YFSETQ. The CDR3: CASSLINPNTGELFF. DNA of the CDR3: TGCGCCAGCAGCTTGATCAACCCTAACACCGGGGAGCTGTTTTTT.

This chain uses TRBV19 with TRBJ2-7; perhaps TRBD1 as D (5 bases). The ends were cut back, 10 bases at V and 4 bases at J, with 20 bases in the middle. Germline lookup yields CDR1 LNHDA and CDR2 SQIVND (reference sequence). This CDR3 has 14 residues. DNA for the CDR3: TGTGCCACTCATGCCCCCGACAGACGATACGAGCAGTACTTC. This gives the protein CATHAPDRRYEQYF.

The chain uses TRBV28 and TRBJ1-4, with TRBD1 matching over 10 bases. The CDR3 covers 16 residues. The V gene's germline CDR1 is MDHEN and CDR2 SYDVKM. The trim removed 6 bases at V and 4 bases at J, leaving 8 bases unmatched. The chain's CDR3 is CASRAGTGVNNEKLFF. CDR3 nucleotide sequence: TGTGCCAGCAGAGCCGGGACAGGGGTCAATAATGAAAAACTGTTTTTT.

The chain links TRBV7-2 to TRBJ1-3; D is possibly TRBD1 (6 bases). The CDR3 extends over 15 amino acids. Germline V gene sequence: CDR1 SGHTA, CDR2 FQGNSA. V gave up 5 bases and J gave up 0 bases, with 11 bases separating them. In DNA, the CDR3 is TGTGCCAGCAGCACTGACAGGACCTCTGGAAACACCATATATTTT. As protein: CASSTDRTSGNTIYF.

This chain links TRBV2 with TRBJ2-3; TRBD2 aligns across 7 bases. The V gene end was trimmed by 7 bases and the J gene end by 3 bases; junction bases not matched to a gene: 4. From germline, CDR1 is SNHLY and CDR2 FYNNEI. CDR3 length: 13 residues. CDR3 DNA sequence: TGTGCCAGCAATGGGGGGGGGACAGATACGCAGTATTTT. This gives the protein CASNGGGTDTQYF.

The chain joins TRBV10-1 to TRBJ2-2; no firm D call. This CDR3 has 13 amino acids. V was shortened by 5 bases and J by 5 bases, with 9 bases between the two germline ends. The germline V gene encodes CDR1 WNHNN and CDR2 SYGVQD (reference sequence). The CDR3 sequence is CASSILATGELFF. The CDR3 nucleotides are TGCGCCAGCAGTATTCTTGCTACCGGGGAGCTGTTTTTT.

This clone has more than one count but fewer than ten. The V call is TRBV2, the J call TRBJ2-3, with D possibly being TRBD2 (5 bases). V was shortened by 8 bases and J by 3 bases, with 18 bases between the two germline ends. This CDR3 is 15 amino acids long. Per the germline V gene, CDR1 is SNHLY and CDR2 is FYNNEI. The CDR3 sequence: CASGLLGRRTDTQYF. As DNA, the CDR3 is TGTGCCAGCGGGCTTCTGGGGAGAAGAACAGATACGCAGTATTTT.

In its sample, this clone was seen once. This chain links TRBV2 with TRBJ2-1; perhaps TRBD2 as D (6 bases). The germline CDR1 and CDR2 sequences are SNHLY and FYNNEI. CDR3 length: 14 residues. The germline V and J ends were trimmed by 6 bases and 7 bases, with 16 bases remaining between them. The CDR3 loop reads CASSLPPAGNEQFF. The CDR3 nucleotides read TGTGCCAGCAGCCTCCCCCCGGCGGGAAATGAGCAGTTCTTC. The entire variable domain, with the rest obtained from reference TRBV2 and TRBJ2-1, is as follows: EPEVTQTPSHQVTQMGQEVILRCVPISNHLYFYWYRQILGQKVEFLVSFYNNEISEKSEIFDDQFSVERPDGSNFTLKIRSTKLEDSAMYFCASSLPPAGNEQFFGPGTRLTVL.

This chain joins TRBV7-6 and TRBJ1-3; possibly TRBD1 for D (5 bases). The CDR3 covers 14 residues. V was clipped by 5 bases and J by 9 bases, with 17 bases between them. Germline loops: CDR1 SGHVS, CDR2 FNYEAQ. The CDR3: CASSPGLKDATIYF. CDR3 nucleotides: TGTGCCAGCAGCCCGGGACTAAAAGATGCCACCATATATTTT.

Details on this clone: This likely reflects a read error, since a far larger clone is one base away. V and J are TRBV30 and TRBJ2-2; no firm D call. Germline lookup yields CDR1 GTSNPN and CDR2 SVGIG (reference sequence). The CDR3 covers 15 residues. Trimming stripped 0 bases from V and 3 bases from J, with 11 bases between. The CDR3 reads CAWSVEPRDTGELFF. The CDR3 nucleotides read TGTGCCTGGAGTGTAGAACCCCGGGACACCGGGGAGCTGTTTTTT.

This clone was seen more than once but under ten times. The V and J genes are TRBV18 and TRBJ2-7; 7 bases are shared with TRBD1. The CDR3 runs to 13 residues. The junction had 4 bases not matched to a gene; V was cut back by 4 bases and J by 4 bases. Looked up from germline, CDR1 is KGHSH and CDR2 is LQKENI. CDR3 DNA sequence: TGTGCCAGCTCACTATCACAGGGGTACGAGCAGTACTTC. Encoded protein: CASSLSQGYEQYF.

This CDR3 reads CASSLAPGLAAFSSYEQYF. The DNA for the CDR3 is TGTGCCAGCAGTTTAGCACCGGGACTAGCGGCCTTTAGCTCCTACGAGCAGTACTTC. The gene calls are TRBV28 and TRBJ2-7, with 11 bases aligning to TRBD2. The ends lost 2 bases at V and 0 bases at J; junction bases unmatched: 12. This CDR3 region has 19 residues. The germline gives CDR1 MDHEN, CDR2 SYDVKM. The full variable domain, in which reference TRBV28 and TRBJ2-7 provide the parts outside the CDR3, is DVKVTQSSRYLVKRTGEKVFLECVQDMDHENMFWYRQDPGLGLRLIYFSYDVKMKEKGDIPEGYSVSREKKERFSLILESASTNQTSMYLCASSLAPGLAAFSSYEQYFGPGTRLTVT.

This chain connects TRBV5-6 to TRBJ2-1; D is possibly TRBD2 (6 bases). CDR3 length: 13 amino acids. CDR1 is SGHDT, CDR2 YYEEEE, per germline. V was pared by 5 bases and J by 6 bases, with 12 bases between. In DNA form, the CDR3 reads TGTGCCAGCAGGTCCGCCGGGGGCAATGAGCAGTTCTTC. Amino acids: CASRSAGGNEQFF.

In the case of this clone: A read error may be the cause here, since a much bigger clone is one base away. V usage is TRBV19 and J usage is TRBJ2-7; no definite D call. CDR3 size: 14 residues. CDR1 and CDR2 (germline): LNHDA, SQIVND (reference sequence). With 6 bases removed from V and 0 bases from J, the gap between germline ends came to 12 bases. The CDR3 DNA reads as TGTGCCAGTAGAACGAGGCACCACTCCTACGAGCAGTACTTC. Translation gives CASRTRHHSYEQYF.

Only one count was recorded for this clone. The DNA for the CDR3 is TGCGCCAGCAGCCAGAGGGACGGCTACGAGCAGTACTTC. Translated, it gives CASSQRDGYEQYF. This chain joins TRBV4-1 and TRBJ2-7; either TRBD1 or TRBD2 may fit D (5 bases each). The CDR3 consists of 13 residues. V was clipped by 3 bases and J by 3 bases, with 9 bases between them. Germline V gives CDR1 MGHRA, CDR2 YSYEKL.

This clone showed up many times. This sample includes further DNA sequences coding for the same CDR3. The chain carries TRBV7-2 and TRBJ2-3, with unresolved D. The CDR3 runs 13 residues. Trimming left V 5 bases short and J 6 bases short, with 12 bases between. Germline V gene lookup returns CDR1 SGHTA and CDR2 FQGNSA. CDR3 region: CASSPHPVDTQYF. For the CDR3, the DNA is TGTGCCAGCAGCCCCCACCCCGTCGATACGCAGTATTTT.

Regarding this clone: Additional DNA sequences in this sample encode the identical CDR3. V and J are TRBV18 and TRBJ2-7, with 10 bases matching TRBD1. Trimming took 3 bases from V and 1 from J; bases not matched to a gene: 0. Germline CDR1 is KGHSH and CDR2 is LQKENI. CDR3 length: 14 amino acids. The CDR3 nucleotides are TGTGCCAGCTCACCGGACAGGGGGTCCTACGAGCAGTACTTC. As protein: CASSPDRGSYEQYF. Full variable domain (outside the CDR3, taken from reference TRBV18 and TRBJ2-7): NAGVMQNPRHLVRRRGQEARLRCSPMKGHSHVYWYRQLPEEGLKFMVYLQKENIIDESGMPKERFSAEFPKEGPSILRIQQVVRGDSAAYFCASSPDRGSYEQYFGPGTRLTVT.

For this clone: A far more abundant clone sits one base away, making this likely a read error. Other DNA sequences of this sample code for an identical CDR3. The rearrangement joins TRBV11-2 to TRBJ2-1; D is undetermined. CDR3 length: 11 residues. CDR1 and CDR2 from the germline V gene are SGHAT and FQNNGV. With 1 base removed from V and 7 bases from J, the gap between germline ends came to 2 bases. The CDR3 DNA follows: TGTGCCAGCAGCTTAGTGAATGAGCAGTTCTTC. Its protein product is CASSLVNEQFF.

The chain carries TRBV7-2 and TRBJ2-7; D unclear. Trimming stripped 3 bases from V and 6 bases from J, with 6 bases between. Per germline, CDR1 SGHTA and CDR2 FQGNSA. The CDR3 loop spans 11 amino acids. CDR3 loop: CASSFRIEQYF. The CDR3 bases are TGTGCCAGCAGCTTCCGAATCGAGCAGTACTTC. The variable domain in full, completed from reference TRBV7-2 and TRBJ2-7, reads GAGVSQSPSNKVTEKGKDVELRCDPISGHTALYWYRQSLGQGLEFLIYFQGNSAPDKSGLPSDRFSAERTGGSVSTLTIQRTQQEDSAVYLCASSFRIEQYFGPGTRLTVT.

The rearrangement links TRBV29-1 to TRBJ2-2; 14 bases are a match to TRBD2. The CDR3 totals 16 residues. J lost 4 bases, V lost 3 bases, and 4 bases had no gene match. Germline-derived CDR1 and CDR2 are SQVTM and ANQGSEA. CDR3 DNA: TGCAGCGTTGAGACTAGCGGGAGGGTGGGCACCGGGGAGCTGTTTTTT. Amino acids: CSVETSGRVGTGELFF.

On this clone: Only one base separates this from a far larger clonotype, so it likely reflects a read error. The rearrangement uses TRBV30 and TRBJ2-1; D is tentatively TRBD1 or TRBD2 (6 bases each). V lost 4 bases and J lost 5, with 15 bases in between. The V gene's germline CDR1 is GTSNPN and CDR2 SVGIG (reference sequence). The CDR3 has 14 residues. This CDR3 reads CAWNAGHKHNEQFF. For the CDR3, the DNA is TGTGCCTGGAATGCGGGACATAAACACAATGAGCAGTTCTTC.

J is TRBJ2-5 and V is TRBV9, with D tentatively TRBD1 (5 bases). V lost 4 bases, J lost 1 base, and 14 bases lay in between. The CDR3 consists of 15 residues. In germline, CDR1 is SGDLS, CDR2 YYNGEE. CDR3 in DNA: TGTGCCAGCAGCCAGCAGGGTCAGATCCAAGAGACCCAGTACTTC. Amino acids: CASSQQGQIQETQYF. Full variable domain (outside the CDR3, taken from reference TRBV9 and TRBJ2-5): DSGVTQTPKHLITATGQRVTLRCSPRSGDLSVYWYQQSLDQGLQFLIQYYNGEERAKGNILERFSAQQFPDLHSELNLSSLELGDSALYFCASSQQGQIQETQYFGPGTRLLVL.

This chain links TRBV7-9 with TRBJ1-1; D remains unclear. There are 19 residues in the CDR3. V gave up 5 bases and J gave up 6 bases, with 31 bases separating them. Germline CDR1 is SEHNR and CDR2 is FQNEAQ (reference sequence). The CDR3 DNA sequence: TGTGCCAGCAGCCCATCAGTGCCGACTTGGTATTCGGGAAGCTCTGAAGCTTTCTTT. Protein: CASSPSVPTWYSGSSEAFF.

The V gene is TRBV7-2, the J gene TRBJ2-2, with D unresolved. Trimming removed 4 bases from V and 4 bases from J, with 7 bases in between. This CDR3 region has 13 residues. Germline loops: CDR1 SGHTA, CDR2 FQGNSA. The CDR3, as DNA: TGTGCCAGCAGCTCCAGACTCACCGGGGAGCTGTTTTTT. Translation: CASSSRLTGELFF.

The CDR3 DNA follows: TGTGCCAGCAGTCCCGAACAGGGTCGCACTGAAGCTTTCTTT. It yields the protein CASSPEQGRTEAFF. The J gene is TRBJ1-1, the V gene TRBV6-5; D might be TRBD1 (6 bases). The V and J ends lost 5 bases and 4 bases respectively, with 14 bases between them. CDR3 length equals 14 residues. Germline CDR1 MNHEY, CDR2 SVGAGI.

This clone was counted a few times. This sequence is one base from a far larger clone and is likely a read error. Additional DNA sequences in this sample encode the identical CDR3. This chain uses TRBV5-4 with TRBJ1-3; weak D call: TRBD1 (6 bases). From germline, CDR1 is SGHNT and CDR2 YYREEE (reference sequence). This CDR3 spans 14 amino acids. Trimming left V 3 bases short and J 1 base short, with 8 bases between. The CDR3 here is CASSSRGSGNTIYF. The CDR3 DNA reads TGTGCCAGCAGCTCGAGGGGGTCTGGAAACACCATATATTTT.